This TCR beta chain was found in a study of blood T cell repertoires in COVID-19. Looking at the study overall: Sample material is recorded as cDNA or gDNA derived from T cells, B-cell-depleted T cells, or PBMCs.

V lost 5 bases and J lost 0, with 16 bases in between. The germline gives CDR1 KGHSH, CDR2 LQKENI. The CDR3 covers 16 residues. Method: immunoSEQ multiplex PCR; TCRdb's copy keeps in-frame clones and lacks some. The sample contains 200,000 to 250,000 clones, 80% to 90% of which appear only once. This receptor was obtained from a middle-aged woman with acute COVID-19. The chain recombines TRBV18 with TRBJ1-2; a possible D gene is TRBD1 (5 bases). The sample consisted of PBMCs or T cells enriched from blood (not recorded which). The CDR3: CASSAGTDLANYGYTF. In nucleotides, the CDR3 is TGTGCCAGCTCAGCGGGGACGGACTTAGCTAACTATGGCTACACCTTC.